This T cell receptor beta chain stems from a study of T cells in Graves' hyperthyroidism and ophthalmopathy (dated by TCRdb to between 2018 and 2021). The study in broad terms: Peripheral blood was collected at initial diagnosis, before any treatment. To identify TCR V-J signatures that set the groups apart, the researchers used a discovery cohort of about a hundred patients, made up of under 45 with Graves' ophthalmopathy and about 55 with stable Graves' hyperthyroidism. Whether ophthalmopathy could be predicted prospectively was tested in an independent validation cohort made up of 18 to 20 hyperthyroidism patients plus 17 patients who later progressed to ophthalmopathy. The roughly 99 discovery patients were divided at random into training and test sets in a 7:3 ratio. In addition, the study compared T-cell repertoires in thyroid tissue and in blood from about 6 Graves' hyperthyroidism patients. After sampling, hyperthyroidism patients received methimazole starting at 30 mg daily, and ophthalmopathy patients received high-dose intravenous methylprednisolone. The paper reports TCR Vbeta CDR3 sequencing of more than 120 peripheral blood samples: approximately 41 ophthalmopathy, over 70 hyperthyroidism and around 17 progressor patients. General findings and caveats noted by the study authors: A 13 V-J signature model separated ophthalmopathy from stable hyperthyroidism, with about 90% sensitivity and about 81% specificity in cross-validation and 80%/75% in testing. Sample size was not statistically predetermined, and investigators were not blinded to group allocation. Most expanded thyroid clonotypes (frequency above 0.001) were also detected in blood, a finding suggesting that blood repertoires may reflect thyroid immune responses. During validation, the model predicted progression to ophthalmopathy a median of about 6.3 months ahead of onset, with around 71% sensitivity and 72% to 80% specificity.

Stable Graves' hyperthyroidism was defined as the absence of progression to ophthalmopathy over 18 months of follow-up. Hyperthyroidism patients were newly diagnosed, had a disease duration of under 2 months, and were aged 18 to 65 years. Exclusion was applied to patients with uncontrolled infections, other autoimmune diseases, pregnancy or lactation. Diagnoses were based on clinical symptoms, serum thyroxine and TRAb, thyroid ultrasound and orbital computed tomography. PBMCs were isolated from roughly 10 ml of fresh peripheral blood by Ficoll-Paque density gradient centrifugation. Total RNA was extracted using Trizol reagent, and RNA quality was assessed on an Agilent 2100 Bioanalyzer. CDR1 and CDR2, looked up from the germline V gene, are MNHEY and SVGEGT. The CDR3 starts with the cysteine, ends with the phenylalanine, and has 14 residues. CDR3 DNA only is kept here, 42 bases in frame from base 1. Trimming removed 11 bases from V and 3 bases from J; the gene matches leave 11 bases unexplained.

This clonotype was recorded a few times. This receptor's antigen is unknown. There are no base qualities to consult, and no much larger clone falls within one base. The TCR beta CDR3 regions were amplified from the RNA transcripts. The TCR CDR3 was subjected to a first round of RT-PCR using the HTBI primer set and the Qiagen OneStep RT-PCR kit. A second multiplex PCR round built the libraries, followed by size selection and purification. Paired-end sequencing of the libraries was performed with 100 bp reads on an Illumina HiSeq2000. For the original study's pipeline: SOAPnuke was used to process the raw data, with reads discarded if the reads contained adapters or uncalled bases, had a mean Phred below 15, or lacked an exact constant-primer or identifier match. High-quality paired reads were merged with COPE v1.2.5, and unique nucleotide sequences were defined as clonotypes. Clonotypes were aligned to IMGT TRBV, TRBD and TRBJ reference segments using MiTCR v1.1. Analysis was restricted to V-J combinations with a frequency above 0.0001, which covered over 98% of repertoires. The TCS score was defined as F50 (clonal expansion) divided by E x V (chaos), with BLOSUM62-based TCRdist calculated between CDR3 peptides within each V-J. Welch's t-statistics and random forest reduced some 510 V-J features to 10 to 15, which were used in a naive Bayes classifier (R e1071). TCRdb ran its own pipeline on the public reads, namely fastp trimming at Q25 and MiXCR clone calling, and kept in-frame beta chains. Each entry merges the rows of one CDR3 protein and shows their most common DNA and genes. TCRdb assigned the V and J calls; the authors' analysis was not used. Here the sample has around 440,000 distinct CDR3 sequences; 15% to 19% occur a single time. Around 7.7% of the sample rests with the top ten.

Sequences were obtained from blood. The receptor's source is a woman younger than 30 with Graves' hyperthyroidism. The rearrangement combines TRBV6-2 or TRBV6-3 with TRBJ2-7; a stretch of 9 junction bases matches TRBD1. In nucleotide form, the sequence is TGTGCCGCCCGTTCCGGGACAGGGCGCTACGAGCAGTACTTC. Its protein reads: CAARSGTGRYEQYF.